This entry is about one T cell receptor beta chain. In the authors' workflow: Using reference gene primer amplification, nucleated cell counts were estimated. The assay was immunoSEQ multiplex PCR, and TCRdb's table has in-frame clones only and misses some. V, J and clone size were drawn from that table, and D and trimming were deduced from the DNA. The repertoire holds about 160,000 clones, about 80% seen once, with roughly 13% in the top ten. The data were taken from a study of blood T cell repertoires in COVID-19. About the study: Collection of acute and convalescent COVID-19 samples took place in the United States, Italy and Spain. In each case, the material was cDNA or gDNA derived from T cells, B-cell-depleted T cells, or PBMCs.

Sequences were obtained from peripheral blood. This clonotype was obtained from a man in his 70s who had recovered from COVID-19.

In nucleotides, the CDR3 is TGTGCCAGCAGTTTAACAGGGCGACTGTTTTTT. The encoded protein is CASSLTGRLFF. This rearrangement joins TRBV28 to TRBJ1-4, with D possibly matching TRBD1 (6 bases). The germline gives CDR1 MDHEN, CDR2 SYDVKM. Trimming removed 2 bases at V and 13 bases at J, with 8 bases between. This CDR3 comprises 11 residues.